This T cell receptor (beta chain) was captured by sequencing in a study of post-analysis software for immune sequencing data. V lost 4 bases to trimming and J lost 2 bases, with 8 bases between them. Germline values: CDR1 KGHDR, CDR2 SFDVKD. This CDR3 has 15 amino acids. Built from TCR beta cDNA, the libraries had unique molecular identifiers in them. There were 1 to 10 million T cells, and 480,000 or so cDNA molecules came from them. TCRdb re-derived calls from the PCR reads in MiXCR, one entry per CDR3 protein. The table shows almost 700,000 distinct CDR3 sequences, with 55% to 70% occurring only once. With regard to this clonotype: Its antigen is still unknown.

Regarding the study as a whole: Pronounced co-clustering by F measure was evident among identically batched samples. TRBV segments more frequent in patients than in controls numbered roughly 5 and included TRBV5-6, TRBV5-1 and TRBV20-1.

This sequence originates from a girl aged 2 to 9 with multiple sclerosis. Sequencing was performed on blood. The chain couples TRBV24-1 to TRBJ2-6; no firm D call. CDR3 in DNA: TGTGCCACCAGTGACTCACTCCCTGGGGCCAACGTCCTGACTTTC. Its protein product is CATSDSLPGANVLTF.